The 28 T cell receptor beta chains in this list originate from one sample, sequenced in a study of CD8 T cells in Susac syndrome (dated by TCRdb to about 2019). The library was built by means of the immunoSEQ multiplex PCR assay. RNA was extracted using the RNeasy kit, and roughly 0.5 to 1 microgram was reverse transcribed with random hexamers. Clones were called with MiXCR by TCRdb after fastp trimmed the public reads at Q25, and only in-frame beta chains were retained. Each entry merges the rows of one CDR3 protein and shows their most common DNA and genes. The sample data list a few hundred thousand distinct CDR3 sequences, and 85% to 95% of these were observed just once. Clones ranked in the top ten supply 0.15% to 0.2% of the sample. The material sequenced was CD4+ T cells from PBMCs. All receptors derive from a human donor with Susac syndrome.

V is TRBV4-3 and J is TRBJ2-1; 14 positions agree with TRBD2. This CDR3 is 18 amino acids long. Germline V gene lookup returns CDR1 LGHNA and CDR2 YSLEER. Trimming removed 3 bases from V and 3 bases from J; junction bases left unmatched: 7. DNA for the CDR3: TGCGCCAGCAGCCATTCCTTGACTAGCGGGGGGGACTACAATGAGCAGTTCTTC. Residues: CASSHSLTSGGDYNEQFF.

The chain recombines TRBV4-3 with TRBJ2-3, with TRBD1 matching over 8 bases. This CDR3 is 15 amino acids long. Trimming at V came to 1 base and at J to 4 bases, leaving 4 bases not matched to a gene. Germline-derived CDR1 and CDR2 are LGHNA and YSLEER. In nucleotides, the CDR3 is TGCGCCAGCAGCCAAGGCCCAGGGGGCGCAGATACGCAGTATTTT. Translating gives CASSQGPGGADTQYF.

The gene calls are TRBV20-1 and TRBJ2-7, with D possibly being TRBD1 (5 bases). Trimming cost V 7 bases and J 2 bases, with 15 bases left between them. CDR1 is DFQATT and CDR2 is SNEGSKA in the germline V gene (reference sequence). The CDR3 has 13 amino acids. The CDR3 spells CSVVEQATYEQYF. CDR3 bases: TGCAGTGTAGTAGAACAGGCCACCTACGAGCAGTACTTC.

The chain recombines TRBV18 with TRBJ2-2, with 11 bases aligning to TRBD2. The V segment lost 6 bases and the J segment 0 bases; nucleotides outside the gene matches: 3. The germline V gene encodes CDR1 KGHSH and CDR2 LQKENI. The CDR3 spans 16 residues. CDR3 sequence (DNA): TGTGCCAGCTCGACTAGCGGGGCCTCGAACACCGGGGAGCTGTTTTTT. Translation: CASSTSGASNTGELFF.

The genes are TRBV4-1 and TRBJ1-6, with D possibly matching TRBD1 (5 bases). The CDR3 runs to 16 residues. From germline, CDR1 is MGHRA and CDR2 YSYEKL. V lost 0 bases, J lost 9 bases, and 15 bases lay in between. CDR3 sequence reads: CASSQDSGTFSSPLHF. CDR3 coding DNA: TGCGCCAGCAGCCAAGATTCCGGGACTTTCAGTTCACCCCTCCACTTT.

The chain uses TRBV12-3 or TRBV12-4 and TRBJ1-5; D is uncertain. Deletions cut 0 bases from V and 5 bases from J, with 5 bases between. The CDR3 spans 13 residues. The CDR3 region has the DNA TGTGCCAGCAGTTTAGCCCGAGATCAGCCCCAGCATTTT. As protein: CASSLARDQPQHF.

This chain joins TRBV20-1 and TRBJ2-5; 8 bases are a match to TRBD2. This CDR3 comprises 16 residues. Trimming cost V 0 bases and J 5 bases; bases outside gene matches: 11. The V gene's germline CDR1 is DFQATT and CDR2 SNEGSKA (reference sequence). The CDR3 reads CSARDLLLAGWETQYF. CDR3 DNA sequence: TGCAGTGCTAGAGATCTCTTGTTAGCGGGGTGGGAGACCCAGTACTTC.

The chain has TRBV6-1 and TRBJ2-7; D may be TRBD2 (6 bases). In germline, CDR1 is MNHNS, CDR2 SASEGT. V gave up 3 bases and J gave up 2 bases, with 14 bases separating them. The CDR3 runs to 15 residues. CDR3 sequence: CASSDRGTDAYEQYF. Here the CDR3 DNA reads TGTGCCAGCAGTGATCGCGGGACTGATGCCTACGAGCAGTACTTC.

The V call is TRBV28, the J call TRBJ2-7; 12 bases line up with TRBD2. Germline values: CDR1 MDHEN, CDR2 SYDVKM. The V and J ends lost 6 bases and 1 base, in that order; junction bases with no gene match: 4. The CDR3 contains 15 residues. The CDR3, as DNA: TGTGCCAGCAGGCCCGGACTAGCGGGGTCCTACGAGCAGTACTTC. Encoded protein: CASRPGLAGSYEQYF.

The V gene is TRBV30, the J gene TRBJ2-7; D not certain. The V and J ends lost 3 bases and 3 bases respectively, with 15 bases between them. Per germline, CDR1 GTSNPN and CDR2 SVGIG (reference sequence). This CDR3 has 14 residues. The CDR3 DNA follows: TGTGCCTGGAGCATCTCCGACGGAATCTACGAGCAGTACTTC. This codes for CAWSISDGIYEQYF.

The gene calls are TRBV20-1 and TRBJ1-4; 8 nucleotides line up with TRBD1. From germline, CDR1 is DFQATT and CDR2 SNEGSKA (reference sequence). V was clipped by 5 bases and J by 4 bases; unmatched bases: 9. This CDR3 region has 15 residues. This CDR3 is CSAPIPGQDNEKLFF. CDR3 in DNA: TGCAGTGCTCCGATCCCGGGACAGGATAATGAAAAACTGTTTTTT.

This rearrangement joins TRBV18 to TRBJ1-1; the match to TRBD1 covers 10 bases. There are 14 residues in the CDR3. The J segment lost 5 bases and the V segment lost 3 bases, leaving 3 bases of the junction unmatched. Per the germline V gene, CDR1 is KGHSH and CDR2 is LQKENI. Here the CDR3 DNA reads TGTGCCAGCTCACCCGGACAGGGGGTAACTGAAGCTTTCTTT. Amino acid sequence: CASSPGQGVTEAFF.

V and J are TRBV7-2 and TRBJ1-6, with D uncertain. The CDR3 has 15 residues. Germline CDR1 reads SGHTA; CDR2 reads FQGNSA. Trimming took off 4 bases at V and 5 bases at J, with 12 bases between the two ends. In DNA form, the CDR3 reads TGTGCCAGCAGCTCCCGACGGATAAATAATTCACCCCTCCACTTT. Its protein is CASSSRRINNSPLHF. The full variable domain, with the rest looked up from reference TRBV7-2 and TRBJ1-6, is GAGVSQSPSNKVTEKGKDVELRCDPISGHTALYWYRQSLGQGLEFLIYFQGNSAPDKSGLPSDRFSAERTGGSVSTLTIQRTQQEDSAVYLCASSSRRINNSPLHFGNGTRLTVT.

The V gene is TRBV5-6, the J gene TRBJ2-3, with D possibly being TRBD2 (6 bases). Germline V gene lookup returns CDR1 SGHDT and CDR2 YYEEEE. The CDR3 totals 13 residues. V lost 4 bases and J lost 2, with 8 bases in between. The CDR3: CASSGGVTDTQYF. In DNA form, the CDR3 reads TGTGCCAGCAGCGGCGGGGTCACAGATACGCAGTATTTT.

This chain uses TRBV5-1 with TRBJ1-1, with 9 nucleotides matching TRBD1. The CDR3 covers 15 residues. In germline, CDR1 is SGHRS, CDR2 YFSETQ. With 1 base clipped from V and 1 base from J, the junction kept 2 bases outside the gene matches. For the CDR3, the DNA is TGCGCCAGCAGCTTGAGGGGACAGGGGAACACTGAAGCTTTCTTT. This sequence encodes CASSLRGQGNTEAFF.

The J gene is TRBJ2-5, the V gene TRBV4-3; the match to TRBD2 covers 7 bases. Germline loops: CDR1 LGHNA, CDR2 YSLEER. The CDR3 extends over 16 amino acids. The trim removed 5 bases at V and 5 bases at J, leaving 14 bases unmatched. The CDR3 region is CASSYGMASGRETQYF. The DNA of the CDR3 is TGCGCCAGCAGCTACGGCATGGCTAGCGGCAGGGAGACCCAGTACTTC.

V and J are TRBV9 and TRBJ2-1; TRBD1 matches 7 bases. Germline V gene sequence: CDR1 SGDLS, CDR2 YYNGEE. J gave up 5 bases and V 0 bases, and 5 bases lay outside the gene matches. The CDR3 extends over 15 amino acids. As DNA, the CDR3 is TGTGCCAGCAGCGTAGCGGGGACAGAAAACAATGAGCAGTTCTTC. Translated, it gives CASSVAGTENNEQFF.

The chain is built from TRBV20-1 and TRBJ2-7; D is unresolved. The CDR3 length is 13 residues. The germline V gene encodes CDR1 DFQATT and CDR2 SNEGSKA (reference sequence). V lost 5 bases and J lost 2, with 13 bases in between. The CDR3 here is CSAAISPTYEQYF. The CDR3 DNA reads TGCAGTGCTGCTATAAGCCCAACCTACGAGCAGTACTTC.

The chain uses TRBV29-1 and TRBJ2-1; possibly TRBD2 for D (6 bases). V lost 4 bases to trimming and J lost 5 bases, with 21 bases between them. Per the germline V gene, CDR1 is SQVTM and CDR2 is ANQGSEA. CDR3 length equals 16 residues. The CDR3 DNA is TGCAGCGTTGGGTCGGGAGCCCTACATCTAAACAATGAGCAGTTCTTC. Amino acids: CSVGSGALHLNNEQFF.

The chain couples TRBV9 to TRBJ2-6, with D possibly matching TRBD2 (5 bases). Germline values: CDR1 SGDLS, CDR2 YYNGEE. Trimming took off 6 bases at V and 0 bases at J, with 10 bases between the two ends. The CDR3 length is 15 residues. CDR3 amino acids: CASIGSHSGANVLTF. Here the CDR3 DNA reads TGTGCCAGCATTGGGAGCCACTCTGGGGCCAACGTCCTGACTTTC. Variable domain in full (rest from reference TRBV9 and TRBJ2-6): DSGVTQTPKHLITATGQRVTLRCSPRSGDLSVYWYQQSLDQGLQFLIQYYNGEERAKGNILERFSAQQFPDLHSELNLSSLELGDSALYFCASIGSHSGANVLTFGAGSRLTVL.

The chain is built from TRBV5-1 and TRBJ2-7; 11 nucleotides line up with TRBD1. Per the germline V gene, CDR1 is SGHRS and CDR2 is YFSETQ. After removal of 0 bases from V and 5 bases from J, the junction contained 4 bases not matched to a gene. This CDR3 region has 15 residues. The CDR3 DNA reads as TGCGCCAGCAGCTTGGCAGGACAGGGGGCGGACGAGCAGTACTTC. Translated: CASSLAGQGADEQYF.

The chain is built from TRBV30 and TRBJ2-2; D not resolved. V gave up 2 bases and J gave up 8 bases, with 3 bases separating them. The CDR3 spans 10 residues. Germline CDR1 GTSNPN, CDR2 SVGIG (reference sequence). CDR3 protein: CAWSRGELFF. The CDR3 bases are TGTGCCTGGAGTAGGGGGGAGCTGTTTTTT. Based on the CDR3 plus reference TRBV30 and TRBJ2-2, the full variable domain is SQTIHQWPATLVQPVGSPLSLECTVEGTSNPNLYWYRQAAGRGLQLLFYSVGIGQISSEVPQNLSASRPQDRQFILSSKKLLLSDSGFYLCAWSRGELFFGEGSRLTVL.

This clonotype has only one observation. The gene calls are TRBV30 and TRBJ2-2; no reliable D call. Looked up from germline, CDR1 is GTSNPN and CDR2 is SVGIG (reference sequence). There are 15 residues in the CDR3. V was pared by 3 bases and J by 3 bases, with 14 bases between. CDR3 loop: CAWRPLGKDTGELFF. The CDR3 DNA reads as TGTGCCTGGAGGCCTCTTGGAAAGGACACCGGGGAGCTGTTTTTT.

The rearrangement links TRBV2 to TRBJ1-3; D is unresolved. This CDR3 region has 13 residues. CDR1 SNHLY and CDR2 FYNNEI come from the germline V gene. Between the trimmed V and J ends, which lost 7 bases and 2 bases, there was a span of 9 bases. CDR3 amino acids: CASNAVPGNTIYF. For the CDR3, the DNA is TGTGCCAGCAACGCGGTCCCTGGAAACACCATATATTTT.

V gene TRBV20-1 combines with J gene TRBJ1-2, with D possibly TRBD1 on 5 matching bases. Trimming cost V 0 bases and J 4 bases, with 15 bases left between them. Germline-derived CDR1 and CDR2 are DFQATT and SNEGSKA (reference sequence). The CDR3 is 15 residues long. DNA for the CDR3: TGCAGTGCTAGAGATGGGGGAGGGCAGGTCTATGGCTACACCTTC. This codes for CSARDGGGQVYGYTF.

As concerns this clonotype: The junction and the germline gene differ at one end; a read error may be behind it. The gene calls are TRBV6-2 or TRBV6-3 and TRBJ2-5, with D perhaps matching TRBD1 (6 bases). CDR1 is MNHEY, CDR2 SVGEGT, per germline. The CDR3 runs to 16 residues. The CDR3 region has the DNA TGTGTCAGCAGGGGAGTAATCCGTCCTGTAAGAGAGACCCAGTACTTC. Translated, it gives CVSRGVIRPVRETQYF.

The chain's CDR3 is CASSGDRGDEQYF. The CDR3 DNA is TGTGCCAGCTCCGGCGACAGGGGGGACGAGCAGTACTTC. The chain employs TRBV18 and TRBJ2-7; 9 bases agree with TRBD1. V lost 6 bases to trimming and J lost 5 bases; unmatched junction nucleotides: 5. The CDR3 contains 13 residues. CDR1 and CDR2 (germline): KGHSH, LQKENI.

The chain joins TRBV28 to TRBJ2-7; D is possibly TRBD1 or TRBD2 (7 bases each). Germline loops: CDR1 MDHEN, CDR2 SYDVKM. V lost 5 bases and J lost 1, with 12 bases in between. The CDR3 consists of 14 residues. The CDR3 region has the DNA TGTGCCAGCAGTCGACAGGGACTATCCTACGAGCAGTACTTC. Amino acid sequence: CASSRQGLSYEQYF.